Sequencing of this T cell receptor beta chain was carried out in a study of monozygotic twins with inflammatory bowel disease. A remark on this clonotype: The antigen is undetermined.

A 6-nucleotide sample barcode was carried by the UMIs, which template switching added. TCRdb reworked the 5' RACE reads into one entry per CDR3 protein, no DNA. Its listing shows approximately 160,000 distinct CDR3 sequences. Broader study findings: Support for any single strong IBD-associated signal or clonotype was not found.

Donors each gave approximately 2.6 ml of blood. The CDR3 is 17 residues long. The TCR comes from a human donor with ulcerative colitis or Crohn's disease, or a healthy co-twin of an affected twin (not recorded which). The chain carries TRBV12-3 or TRBV12-4 and TRBJ2-1; TCRdb names TRBD2, which stays unverified in the absence of DNA. Sequencing was done on a sample of blood. The CDR3 sequence: CASSPGLGTSGYNEQFF.